This TCR beta chain originates from a study of Tregs in tolerant kidney transplant recipients. Profiled with immunoSEQ multiplex PCR; TCRdb holds only in-frame clones, not every one. The sample yields about 120,000 clones, 85% to 95% seen once. CD4+CD25+CD127- Tregs, CD4+CD25- non-Tregs, CD4 and CD8 cells were sorted. In this sample, this clone turned up once. The receptor was isolated from a human donor in good health. The sample consisted of CD4+ T cells from blood.

CDR3 nucleotide sequence: TGCGCCAGCAGCTTGGGAAGCTCAGACTACAATGAGCAGTTCTTC. Translation gives CASSLGSSDYNEQFF. V gene TRBV5-1 combines with J gene TRBJ2-1; D is unresolved. Germline-derived CDR1 and CDR2 are SGHRS and YFSETQ. Trimming removed 0 bases at V and 3 bases at J, with 10 bases between. CDR3 length: 15 amino acids.